Sequencing of this T cell receptor (beta chain) was carried out in a study of regulatory T cells. Whole-study results and caveats: Hydrophobic residues at CDR3 positions 6 and 7 were enriched in conventional CD4+ T cells of CD3G-deficient patients.

CDR3 length equals 15 residues. Deletions cut 0 bases from V and 3 bases from J, with 9 bases between. Per germline, CDR1 MNHNS and CDR2 SASEGT. As concerns this clone: Its antigen remains unidentified.

Primers: 52 TRBV forward and 13 TRBJ reverse. TCRdb's table, derived via immunoSEQ multiplex PCR, lists solely in-frame clones and lacks some. Among more than 15,000 clones listed, around 84% were seen once. This TCR was sampled from a person in their thirties with CD3G deficiency. Material for sequencing was conventional CD4+ T cells sorted from blood. The chain couples TRBV6-1 to TRBJ1-3; the D is unclear. The CDR3 loop reads CASSEALNLGNTIYF. Here the CDR3 DNA reads TGTGCCAGCAGTGAAGCCCTGAACCTTGGAAACACCATATATTTT.